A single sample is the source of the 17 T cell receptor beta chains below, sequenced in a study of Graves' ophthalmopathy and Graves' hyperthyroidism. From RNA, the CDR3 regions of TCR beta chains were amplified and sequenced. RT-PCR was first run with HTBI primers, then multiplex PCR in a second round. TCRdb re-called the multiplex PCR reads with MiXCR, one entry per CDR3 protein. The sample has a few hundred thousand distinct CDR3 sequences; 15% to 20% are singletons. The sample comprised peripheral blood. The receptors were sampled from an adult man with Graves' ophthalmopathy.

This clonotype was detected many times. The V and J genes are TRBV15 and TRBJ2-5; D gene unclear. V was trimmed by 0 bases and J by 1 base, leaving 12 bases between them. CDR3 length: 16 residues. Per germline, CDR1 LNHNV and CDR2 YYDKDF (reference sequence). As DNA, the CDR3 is TGTGCCACCAGCAGAGATCCAGGCAGTCGCCAAGAGACCCAGTACTTC. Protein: CATSRDPGSRQETQYF.

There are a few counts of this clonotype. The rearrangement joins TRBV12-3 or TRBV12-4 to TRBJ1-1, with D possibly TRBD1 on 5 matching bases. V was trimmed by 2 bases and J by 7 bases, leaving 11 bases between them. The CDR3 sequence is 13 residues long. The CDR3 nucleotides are TGTGCCAGCAGTTTATTCGAGGGGAGTGAAGCTTTCTTT. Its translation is CASSLFEGSEAFF.

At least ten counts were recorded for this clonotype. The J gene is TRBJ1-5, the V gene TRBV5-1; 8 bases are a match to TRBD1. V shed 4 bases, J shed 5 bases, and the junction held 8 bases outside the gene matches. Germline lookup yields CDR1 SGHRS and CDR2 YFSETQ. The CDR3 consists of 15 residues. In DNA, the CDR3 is TGCGCCAGCAGCCCCCATCCAGGGGGCGATCAGCCCCAGCATTTT. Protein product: CASSPHPGGDQPQHF.

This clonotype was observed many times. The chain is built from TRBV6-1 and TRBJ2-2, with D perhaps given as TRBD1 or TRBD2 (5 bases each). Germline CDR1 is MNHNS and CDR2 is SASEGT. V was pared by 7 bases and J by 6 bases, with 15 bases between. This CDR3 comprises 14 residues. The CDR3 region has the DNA TGTGCCAGCATCCCCCGGGTGGGGGCCGGGGAGCTGTTTTTT. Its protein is CASIPRVGAGELFF.

The CDR3, as DNA: TGTGCCAGCAGTGACAGGACAGGGGGCGGTCAGCCCCAGCATTTT. Protein sequence: CASSDRTGGGQPQHF. V and J are TRBV6-4 and TRBJ1-5; 11 nucleotides line up with TRBD1. The CDR3 covers 15 residues. Unmatched junction bases numbered 3, after V lost 2 bases and J lost 6 bases. Per the germline V gene, CDR1 is MRHNA and CDR2 is SNTAGT.

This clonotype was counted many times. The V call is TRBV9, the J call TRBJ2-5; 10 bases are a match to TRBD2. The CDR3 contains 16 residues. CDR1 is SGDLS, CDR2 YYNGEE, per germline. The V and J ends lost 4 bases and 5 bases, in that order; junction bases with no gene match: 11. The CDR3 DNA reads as TGTGCCAGCAGCTTAAGAGCGGGAGGGCCCGTGGAGACCCAGTACTTC. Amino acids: CASSLRAGGPVETQYF.

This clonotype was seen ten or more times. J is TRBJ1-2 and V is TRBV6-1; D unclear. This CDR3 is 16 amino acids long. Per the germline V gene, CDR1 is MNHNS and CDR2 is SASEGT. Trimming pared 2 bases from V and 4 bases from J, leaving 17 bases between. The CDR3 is CASSERGPTLSYGYTF. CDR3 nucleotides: TGTGCCAGCAGTGAACGAGGTCCGACCCTAAGCTATGGCTACACCTTC.

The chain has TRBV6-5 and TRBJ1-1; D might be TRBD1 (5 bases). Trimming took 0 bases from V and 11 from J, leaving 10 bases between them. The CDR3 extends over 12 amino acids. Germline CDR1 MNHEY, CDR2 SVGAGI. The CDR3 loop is CASSYSMKGAFF. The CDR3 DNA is TGTGCCAGCAGTTACTCGATGAAGGGGGCTTTCTTT.

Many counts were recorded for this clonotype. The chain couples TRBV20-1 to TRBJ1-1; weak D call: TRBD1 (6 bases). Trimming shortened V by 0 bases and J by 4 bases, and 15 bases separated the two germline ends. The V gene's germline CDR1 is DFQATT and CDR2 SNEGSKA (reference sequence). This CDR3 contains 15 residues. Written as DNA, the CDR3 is TGCAGTGCTAGAGATGGAACCACAGGGCGCACTGAAGCTTTCTTT. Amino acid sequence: CSARDGTTGRTEAFF.

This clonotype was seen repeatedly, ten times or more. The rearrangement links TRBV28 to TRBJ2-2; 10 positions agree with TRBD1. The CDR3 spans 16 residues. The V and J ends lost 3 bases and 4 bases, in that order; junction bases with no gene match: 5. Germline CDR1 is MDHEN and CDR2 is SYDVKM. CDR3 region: CASSLGTGDLTGELFF. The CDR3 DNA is TGTGCCAGCAGTTTGGGGACAGGGGACCTCACCGGGGAGCTGTTTTTT.

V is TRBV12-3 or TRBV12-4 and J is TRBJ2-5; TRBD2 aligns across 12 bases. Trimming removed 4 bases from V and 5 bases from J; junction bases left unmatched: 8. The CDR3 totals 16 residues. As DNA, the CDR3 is TGTGCCAGCAGTTACTCTGCTAGCGGGGGGGCGGAGACCCAGTACTTC. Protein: CASSYSASGGAETQYF.

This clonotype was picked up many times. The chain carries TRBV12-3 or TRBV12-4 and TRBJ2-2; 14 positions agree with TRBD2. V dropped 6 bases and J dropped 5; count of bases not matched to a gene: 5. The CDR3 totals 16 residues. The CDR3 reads CASRVTSGRGTGELFF. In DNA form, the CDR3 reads TGTGCCAGCAGGGTGACTAGCGGGAGGGGAACCGGGGAGCTGTTTTTT.

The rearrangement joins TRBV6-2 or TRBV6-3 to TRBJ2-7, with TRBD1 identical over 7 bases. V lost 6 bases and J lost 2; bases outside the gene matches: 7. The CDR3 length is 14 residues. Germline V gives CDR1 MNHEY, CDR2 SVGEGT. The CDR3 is CASRLGRGTYEQYF. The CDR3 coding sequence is TGTGCCAGCAGATTGGGCAGGGGGACCTACGAGCAGTACTTC.

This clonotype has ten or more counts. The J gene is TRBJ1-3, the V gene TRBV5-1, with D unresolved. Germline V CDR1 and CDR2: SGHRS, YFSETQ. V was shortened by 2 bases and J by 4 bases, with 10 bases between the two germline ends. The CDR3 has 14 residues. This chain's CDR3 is CASSFSQDGNTIYF. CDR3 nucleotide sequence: TGCGCCAGCAGCTTTTCGCAAGACGGAAACACCATATATTTT.

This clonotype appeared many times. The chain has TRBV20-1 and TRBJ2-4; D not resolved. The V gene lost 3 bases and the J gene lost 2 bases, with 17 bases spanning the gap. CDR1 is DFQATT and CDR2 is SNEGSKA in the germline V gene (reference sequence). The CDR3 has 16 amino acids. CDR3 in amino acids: CSARFMAPASKNIQYF. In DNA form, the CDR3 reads TGCAGTGCTAGGTTTATGGCTCCGGCCTCCAAAAACATTCAGTACTTC.

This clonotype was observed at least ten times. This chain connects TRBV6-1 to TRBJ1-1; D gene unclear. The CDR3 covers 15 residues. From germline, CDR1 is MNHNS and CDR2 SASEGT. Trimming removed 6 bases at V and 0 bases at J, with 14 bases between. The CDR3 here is CASSLPGKMNTEAFF. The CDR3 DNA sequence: TGTGCCAGCAGCTTGCCGGGGAAAATGAACACTGAAGCTTTCTTT.

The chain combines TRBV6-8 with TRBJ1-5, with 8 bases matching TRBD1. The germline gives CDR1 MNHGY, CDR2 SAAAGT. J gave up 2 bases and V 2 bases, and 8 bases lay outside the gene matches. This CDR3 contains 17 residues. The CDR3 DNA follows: TGTGCCAGCAGTTACGAACGACAGGGGCCGGGCAATCAGCCCCAGCATTTT. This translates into CASSYERQGPGNQPQHF.